This record looks at one T cell receptor (beta chain) sequence and its context. The record originates from a study of OX40 agonist ivuxolimab in advanced cancers. About the research overall: Three dose-escalation patients had partial responses: one with hepatocellular carcinoma and two with cutaneous melanoma.

TCRdb's copy holds only in-frame clones and misses some; the assay was immunoSEQ multiplex PCR. The data show 85,000 to 130,000 clones, with less than 95% seen just once and more than 0.25% held by the top ten. The CDR3 runs to 22 residues. Germline assignment: CDR1 SQVTM and CDR2 ANQGSEA. V lost 7 bases to trimming and J lost 2 bases; unmatched junction nucleotides: 32. Specimen: CD4+ or CD8+ T cells sorted from blood, collected in a trial of the OX40 agonist ivuxolimab. This clonotype was sampled from an adult with an advanced solid tumor such as melanoma, head and neck, liver or kidney cancer. The V call is TRBV29-1, the J call TRBJ2-7; 10 positions match TRBD2. CDR3 residues: CSGHVGGLARGERRYRPYEQYF. CDR3 sequence (DNA): TGCAGCGGCCACGTGGGGGGACTAGCGCGAGGAGAGAGACGATATAGACCCTACGAGCAGTACTTC.